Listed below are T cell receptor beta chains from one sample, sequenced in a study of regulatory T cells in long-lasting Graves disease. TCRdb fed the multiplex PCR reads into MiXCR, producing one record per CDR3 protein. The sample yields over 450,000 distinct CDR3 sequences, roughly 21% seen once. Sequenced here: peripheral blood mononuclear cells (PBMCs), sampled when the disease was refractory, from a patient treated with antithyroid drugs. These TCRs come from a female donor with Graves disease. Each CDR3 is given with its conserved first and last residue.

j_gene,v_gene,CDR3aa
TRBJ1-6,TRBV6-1,CASRGPVNLNSPLHF
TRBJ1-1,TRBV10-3,CAISESWDRGNTEAFF
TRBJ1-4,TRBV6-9,CASSYTSGSNEKLFF
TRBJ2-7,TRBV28,CASSYRSSGSSYEQYF
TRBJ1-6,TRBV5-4,CASSLNRATLHF
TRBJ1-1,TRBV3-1,CASSQWSQNTEAFF
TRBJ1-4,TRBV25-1,CASSESGGIEKLFF
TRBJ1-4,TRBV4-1,CASSQEGQGFEKLFF
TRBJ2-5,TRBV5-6,CASSLEYTAGKTQYF
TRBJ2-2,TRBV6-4,CASMEGDTGELFF
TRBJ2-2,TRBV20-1,CSARDNQLPKELFF
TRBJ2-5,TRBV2,CASRRRTDQETQYF
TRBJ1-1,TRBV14,CASSQEMYPLGTEAFF
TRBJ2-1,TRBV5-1,CASSLPGERIGPYYYNEQFF
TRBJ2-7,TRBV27,CASRPGQGVNEQYF
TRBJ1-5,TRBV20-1,CSARVGRKRGNQPQHF
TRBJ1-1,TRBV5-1,CVSRPPRENTEAFF
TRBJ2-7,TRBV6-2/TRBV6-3,CASSSPTSGRDEQYF
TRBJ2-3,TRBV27,CASSPRDRPDTRYF
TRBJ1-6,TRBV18,CASSPLGQANSPLHF
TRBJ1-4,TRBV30,CAWNSATNEKLFF
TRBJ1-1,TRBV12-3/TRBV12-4,CASTRTGNTEAFF
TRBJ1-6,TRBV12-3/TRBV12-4,CASSLTHADSPLHF
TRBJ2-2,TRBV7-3,CASSQTGGPDTGELFF
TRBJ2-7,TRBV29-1,CSVRWFGDNSCEQYF
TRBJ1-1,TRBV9,CASSVAPMNTEAFF
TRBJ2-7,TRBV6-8,CASSYGSRSEQYF
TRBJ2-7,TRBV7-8,CASAQVNEQYF
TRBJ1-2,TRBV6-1,CASSRTDPNYGYTF
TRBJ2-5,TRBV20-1,CSAPRGQETQYF
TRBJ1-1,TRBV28,CASSFPGEYTEAFF
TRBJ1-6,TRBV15,CATSPRTGDYNSPLHF
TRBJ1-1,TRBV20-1,CSASPTAYTEAFF
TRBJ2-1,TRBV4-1,CASSQRLADYNEQFF
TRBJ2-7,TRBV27,CASSRTGQDLYEQYF
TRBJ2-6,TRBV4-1,CASSLRDSRVSGANVLTF
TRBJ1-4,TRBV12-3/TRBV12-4,CASNERTNEKLFF
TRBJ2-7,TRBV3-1,CASSLTEGDEQYF
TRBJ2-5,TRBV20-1,CSARARGREVETQYF
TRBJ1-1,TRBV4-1,CASSPWGGGNTEAFF
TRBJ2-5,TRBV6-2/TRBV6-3,CASSYSAGGGETQYF
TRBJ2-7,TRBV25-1,CASRGGGQNYEQYF
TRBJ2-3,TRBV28,CASSPLSYLDISEGYF
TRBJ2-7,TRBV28,CASRSRGGTLSHEQYF
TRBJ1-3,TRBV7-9,CASSHAGQLSGNTIYF
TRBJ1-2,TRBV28,CASSSLGSGNGYTF
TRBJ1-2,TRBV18,CASSPGSYYGYTF
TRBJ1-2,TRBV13,CASSSPGLRNYGYTF
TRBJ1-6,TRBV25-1,CASSGTVGLNSPLHF
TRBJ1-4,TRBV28,CASSTGVATNEKLFF